The rows below give T cell receptor beta chains drawn from one sample of a study of cytomegalovirus exposure and HLA in healthy donors. TCRdb's table, derived via immunoSEQ multiplex PCR, lists solely in-frame clones and lacks some. The sample holds 85,000 to 130,000 clones; around 9.1% are singletons and the top ten take approximately 6%. The sequencing sample was made of PBMCs. The receptors derive from a man in his forties in good health and CMV-seropositive. Each CDR3 is given with its conserved first and last residue.

j_call v_call cdr3_aa
. TRBV6-5 CASSFSIRYEQYF
TRBJ1-2 TRBV29-1 CSVVLDISNYGYTF
TRBJ2-3 TRBV5-1 CASSLQGAHGDTQYF
TRBJ2-3 TRBV7-6 CASSRGQGLNTDTQYF
TRBJ1-2 TRBV7-2 CASADQGAINYGYTF
TRBJ2-5 TRBV6-8 CASSYSPFSGGHETQYF
TRBJ1-1 TRBV4-2 CASSQEVGDTEAFF
TRBJ2-3 TRBV6-6 CASSYSGASTDTQYF
TRBJ2-7 TRBV6-5 CASRSTSGSSYEQYF
TRBJ2-7 TRBV7-2 CASSWGGYEQYF
TRBJ1-3 TRBV5-8 CASSFGWATGNTIYF
TRBJ2-7 TRBV27 CASSPGLAIEQYF
TRBJ2-3 TRBV30 CAWEMSGLALDTQYF
TRBJ2-1 TRBV4-3 CASSQLREVVYEQFF
TRBJ2-3 TRBV2 CASSGTGEYF
TRBJ2-2 TRBV5-6 CASSYGQTGELFF
TRBJ2-7 TRBV2 CASSEKFVGLGYEQYF
TRBJ2-5 TRBV27 CASRQGAVDETQYF
TRBJ1-1 TRBV11-3 CASKGDTEAFF
TRBJ1-5 TRBV29-1 CSAHDSPLFNQPQHF
TRBJ2-2 TRBV19 CASSDILRQGSTGELFF
TRBJ2-3 TRBV19 CASSIWYSGMGTDTQYF
TRBJ2-3 TRBV6-5 CASSYSETNTDTQYF
TRBJ1-2 TRBV5-4 CASRLQGGEKDYTF
TRBJ1-5 TRBV19 CASSIEGTGNQPQHF
TRBJ2-1 TRBV6-5 CASSKSGTTYNEQFF
TRBJ2-1 TRBV6-5 CASRQGLDEQFF
TRBJ2-7 TRBV9 CASSASWTGFYEQYF
TRBJ1-2 TRBV19 CASEGYTF
TRBJ2-4 TRBV6-6 CATRLAGAKNIQYF
TRBJ1-4 TRBV2 CASSGRRGDEKLFF
TRBJ2-1 TRBV7-2 CASRRRTGSSLAEQFF
TRBJ1-1 TRBV5-1 CASSFGGGVPEAFF
TRBJ1-2 TRBV6-5 CASSYAPVNYGYTF
TRBJ2-5 TRBV30 CAWSEGPGGGETQYF
TRBJ1-1 TRBV5-6 CASSSYRDQAFF
TRBJ2-5 TRBV23-1 CASSQSQVAGAVQLETQYF
TRBJ2-1 TRBV4-1 CASSQEGQGSSYNEQFF
TRBJ1-2 TRBV9 CASSVATTALVDGYTF
TRBJ2-5 TRBV21-1 CASSTDTGTGWRETQYF
TRBJ1-1 TRBV5-3 CARSHPDKRNTEAFF
TRBJ2-5 TRBV4-1 CASSQGQLAGVVETQYF
TRBJ1-5 TRBV19 CASTQYRDPNNQPQHF
TRBJ1-1 TRBV10-3 CAIKGELNTEAFF
TRBJ2-1 TRBV9 CASSVVSGGEQFF
TRBJ2-3 TRBV11-1 CASSLAPGGVTDTQYF
TRBJ2-5 TRBV14 CASSQAFQAQYF
TRBJ2-5 TRBV11-2 CASSLERVGETQYF
TRBJ1-1 TRBV5-1 CASSLGQVNTEAFF
TRBJ2-3 TRBV27 CASSLLAGDEDTQYF
TRBJ2-2 TRBV28 CASRFGTGELFF
TRBJ2-1 TRBV19 CASSKTSGAYNEQFF
TRBJ2-7 TRBV6-5 CASSTEDSGEQYF
TRBJ2-4 TRBV27 CASSLLVNSDIQYF
TRBJ2-5 TRBV18 CASSLDSQPYF
TRBJ2-7 TRBV28 CASSYGTGVGRQTYEQYF
TRBJ2-7 TRBV7-3 CASSPGNYEQYF
TRBJ1-1 TRBV9 CASSVGAGRTEAFF
TRBJ1-3 TRBV19 CATSTGQSGNTIYF